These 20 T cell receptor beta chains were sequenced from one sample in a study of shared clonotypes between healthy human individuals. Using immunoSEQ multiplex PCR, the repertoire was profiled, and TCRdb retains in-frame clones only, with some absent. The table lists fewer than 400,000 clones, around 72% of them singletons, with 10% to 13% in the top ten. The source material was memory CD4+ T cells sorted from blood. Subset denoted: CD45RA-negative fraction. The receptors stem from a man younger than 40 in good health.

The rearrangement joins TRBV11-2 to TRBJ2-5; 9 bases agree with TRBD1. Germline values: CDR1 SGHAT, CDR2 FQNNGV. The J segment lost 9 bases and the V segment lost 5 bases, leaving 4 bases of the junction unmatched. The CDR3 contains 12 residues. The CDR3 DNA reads TGTGCCAGCAGCCCGGGACAGGGTCCCCAGTACTTC. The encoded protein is CASSPGQGPQYF.

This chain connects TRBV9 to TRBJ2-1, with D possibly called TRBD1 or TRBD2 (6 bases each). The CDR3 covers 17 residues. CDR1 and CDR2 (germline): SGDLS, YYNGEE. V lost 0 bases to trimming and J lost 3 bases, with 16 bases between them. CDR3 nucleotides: TGTGCCAGCAGCGTAGCTCTAGGGGGAGGCTTCTACAATGAGCAGTTCTTC. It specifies CASSVALGGGFYNEQFF.

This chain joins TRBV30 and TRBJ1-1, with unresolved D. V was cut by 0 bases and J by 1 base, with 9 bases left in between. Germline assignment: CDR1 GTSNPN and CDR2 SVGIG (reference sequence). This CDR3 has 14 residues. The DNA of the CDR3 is TGTGCCTGGAGTGTAAATCTTAGGAACACTGAAGCTTTCTTT. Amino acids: CAWSVNLRNTEAFF. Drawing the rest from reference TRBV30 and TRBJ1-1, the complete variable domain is SQTIHQWPATLVQPVGSPLSLECTVEGTSNPNLYWYRQAAGRGLQLLFYSVGIGQISSEVPQNLSASRPQDRQFILSSKKLLLSDSGFYLCAWSVNLRNTEAFFGQGTRLTVV.

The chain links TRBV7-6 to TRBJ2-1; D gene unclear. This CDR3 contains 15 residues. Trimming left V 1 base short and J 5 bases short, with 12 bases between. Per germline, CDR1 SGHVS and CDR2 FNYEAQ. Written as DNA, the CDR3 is TGTGCCAGCAGCTTAGTATGGGGATTTAACAATGAGCAGTTCTTC. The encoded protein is CASSLVWGFNNEQFF.

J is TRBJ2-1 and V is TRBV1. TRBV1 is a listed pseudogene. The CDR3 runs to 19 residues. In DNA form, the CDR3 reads TGCACCAGCAGCACTACCGGTTTTGTAAGGACCAACTCCTACAATGAGCAGTTCTTC. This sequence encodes CTSSTTGFVRTNSYNEQFF.

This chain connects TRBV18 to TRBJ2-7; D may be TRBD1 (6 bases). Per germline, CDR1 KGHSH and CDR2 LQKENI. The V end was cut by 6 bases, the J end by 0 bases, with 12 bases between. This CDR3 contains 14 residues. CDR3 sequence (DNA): TGTGCCAGCTCCCAGGGGCGCGGCTCCTACGAGCAGTACTTC. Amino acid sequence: CASSQGRGSYEQYF.

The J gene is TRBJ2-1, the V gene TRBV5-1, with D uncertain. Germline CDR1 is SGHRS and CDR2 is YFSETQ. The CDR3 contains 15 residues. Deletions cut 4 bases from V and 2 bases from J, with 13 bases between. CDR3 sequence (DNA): TGCGCCAGCAGCCAAGCTAGTGGCGCCTACAATGAGCAGTTCTTC. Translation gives CASSQASGAYNEQFF.

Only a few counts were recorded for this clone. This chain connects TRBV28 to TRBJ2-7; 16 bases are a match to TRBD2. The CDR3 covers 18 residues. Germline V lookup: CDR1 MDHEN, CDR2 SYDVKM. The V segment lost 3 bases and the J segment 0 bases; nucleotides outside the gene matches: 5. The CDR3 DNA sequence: TGTGCCAGCAGTTTGTGGGGACTAGCGGGAGGGAACTCCTACGAGCAGTACTTC. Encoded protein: CASSLWGLAGGNSYEQYF.

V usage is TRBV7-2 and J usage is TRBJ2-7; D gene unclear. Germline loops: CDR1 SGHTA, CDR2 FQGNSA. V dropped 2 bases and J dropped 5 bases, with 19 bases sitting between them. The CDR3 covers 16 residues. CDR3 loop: CASSLRAIQVGHEQYF. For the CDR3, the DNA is TGTGCCAGCAGCTTACGAGCAATACAAGTTGGCCACGAGCAGTACTTC.

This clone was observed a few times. This chain's CDR3 is CASSLQGADYGYTF. CDR3 coding DNA: TGTGCCAGCAGTTTACAAGGGGCTGACTATGGCTACACCTTC. The J gene is TRBJ1-2, the V gene TRBV27; perhaps TRBD1 as D (5 bases). The CDR3 length is 14 residues. V was clipped by 2 bases and J by 3 bases, with 10 bases between them. Germline V gene data show CDR1 as MNHEY and CDR2 as SMNVEV (reference sequence).

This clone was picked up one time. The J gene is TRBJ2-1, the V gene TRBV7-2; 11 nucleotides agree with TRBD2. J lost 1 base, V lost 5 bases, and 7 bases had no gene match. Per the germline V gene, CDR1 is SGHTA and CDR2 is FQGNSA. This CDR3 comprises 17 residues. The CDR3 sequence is CASSQGTSGFSYNEQFF. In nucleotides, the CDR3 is TGTGCCAGCAGCCAAGGGACTAGCGGTTTTTCCTACAATGAGCAGTTCTTC. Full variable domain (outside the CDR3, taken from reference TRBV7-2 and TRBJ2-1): GAGVSQSPSNKVTEKGKDVELRCDPISGHTALYWYRQSLGQGLEFLIYFQGNSAPDKSGLPSDRFSAERTGGSVSTLTIQRTQQEDSAVYLCASSQGTSGFSYNEQFFGPGTRLTVL.

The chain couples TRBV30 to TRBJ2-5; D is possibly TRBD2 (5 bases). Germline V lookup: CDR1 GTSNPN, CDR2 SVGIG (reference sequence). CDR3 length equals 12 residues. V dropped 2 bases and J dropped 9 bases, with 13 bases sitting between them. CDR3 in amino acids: CAWSTGERAQYF. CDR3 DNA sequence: TGTGCCTGGAGTACCGGGGAAAGGGCCCAGTACTTC.

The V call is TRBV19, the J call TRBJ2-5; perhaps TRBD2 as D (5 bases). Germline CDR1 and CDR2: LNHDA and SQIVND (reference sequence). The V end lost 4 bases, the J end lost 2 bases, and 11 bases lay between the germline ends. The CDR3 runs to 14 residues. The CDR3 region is CASSKPAAQETQYF. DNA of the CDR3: TGTGCCAGTAGTAAACCAGCGGCACAAGAGACCCAGTACTTC. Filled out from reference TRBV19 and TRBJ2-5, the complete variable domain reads DGGITQSPKYLFRKEGQNVTLSCEQNLNHDAMYWYRQDPGQGLRLIYYSQIVNDFQKGDIAEGYSVSREKKESFPLTVTSAQKNPTAFYLCASSKPAAQETQYFGPGTRLLVL.

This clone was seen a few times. The CDR3 reads CASTPQGMLAEAFF. In DNA form, the CDR3 reads TGTGCCAGTACCCCCCAGGGGATGCTCGCTGAAGCTTTCTTT. The V call is TRBV19, the J call TRBJ1-1; TRBD1 is a possible D gene (6 bases). Germline loops: CDR1 LNHDA, CDR2 SQIVND (reference sequence). Trimming removed 7 bases from V and 6 bases from J, with 18 bases in between. The CDR3 has 14 residues.

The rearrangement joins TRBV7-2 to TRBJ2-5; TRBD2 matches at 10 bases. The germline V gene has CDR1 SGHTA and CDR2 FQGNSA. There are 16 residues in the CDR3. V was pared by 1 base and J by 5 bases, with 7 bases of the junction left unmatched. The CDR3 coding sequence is TGTGCCAGCAGCTTAGTGGCCCTAGCGGGAGTGGAGACCCAGTACTTC. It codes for CASSLVALAGVETQYF.

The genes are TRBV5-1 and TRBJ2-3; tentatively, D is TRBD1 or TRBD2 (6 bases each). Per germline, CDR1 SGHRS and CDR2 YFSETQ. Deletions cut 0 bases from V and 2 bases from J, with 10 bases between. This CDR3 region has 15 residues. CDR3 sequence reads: CASSLDPGATDTQYF. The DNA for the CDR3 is TGCGCCAGCAGCTTGGATCCGGGGGCCACAGATACGCAGTATTTT.

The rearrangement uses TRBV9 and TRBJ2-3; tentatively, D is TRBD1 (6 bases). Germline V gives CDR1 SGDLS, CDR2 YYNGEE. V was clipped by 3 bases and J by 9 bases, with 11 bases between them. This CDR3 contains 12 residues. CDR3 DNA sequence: TGTGCCAGCAGCGATATCGGGACAACGCAGTATTTT. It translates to CASSDIGTTQYF.

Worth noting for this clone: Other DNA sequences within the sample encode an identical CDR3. CDR3 amino acids: CATCGAHLGEQYF. The CDR3 coding sequence is TGTGCCACCTGCGGGGCGCACCTGGGTGAGCAGTACTTC. The V gene is TRBV6-5, the J gene TRBJ2-7; D may be TRBD2 (6 bases). Trimming removed 10 bases at V and 7 bases at J, with 20 bases between. Germline CDR1 is MNHEY and CDR2 is SVGAGI. The CDR3 is 13 residues long.

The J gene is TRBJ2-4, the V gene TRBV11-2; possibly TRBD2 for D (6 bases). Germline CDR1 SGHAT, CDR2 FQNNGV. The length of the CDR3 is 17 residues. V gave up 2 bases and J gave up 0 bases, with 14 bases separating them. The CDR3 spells CASSLWTGALAKNIQYF. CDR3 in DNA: TGTGCCAGCAGCTTATGGACGGGAGCACTAGCCAAAAACATTCAGTACTTC.

DNA of the CDR3: TGCGCCAGCAGTAAGAGCGGGGGAATCTACAATGAGCAGTTCTTC. Translating it yields CASSKSGGIYNEQFF. The J gene is TRBJ2-1, the V gene TRBV10-1, with 8 bases that match TRBD2. This CDR3 has 15 residues. Germline V gene sequence: CDR1 WNHNN, CDR2 SYGVQD (reference sequence). V lost 5 bases, J lost 3 bases, and 6 bases stayed unmatched.